This entry lists 2 T cell receptor beta chains sequenced from one sample in a study of chemoradiotherapy in HPV16-positive cancers. Here immunoSEQ multiplex PCR was the method, and the copy in TCRdb shows in-frame clones only, minus some. The repertoire holds roughly 32,000 clones, with roughly nine tenths as singletons. The material was blood, obtained from a patient who underwent chemoradiotherapy. Receptors originate from a human donor with HPV-associated anogenital cancer.

This clone was seen once. The chain has TRBV5-4 and TRBJ2-3; TRBD1 or TRBD2 may be the D gene (6 bases each). Germline values: CDR1 SGHNT, CDR2 YYREEE (reference sequence). Trimming shortened V by 1 base and J by 2 bases, and 11 bases separated the two germline ends. This CDR3 has 15 amino acids. In DNA form, the CDR3 reads TGTGCCAGCAGCTTGAGTGGGGGGCCCACAGATACGCAGTATTTT. As protein: CASSLSGGPTDTQYF.

This chain joins TRBV18 and TRBJ2-5; D unresolved. Germline V gives CDR1 KGHSH, CDR2 LQKENI. V lost 2 bases and J 5 bases, leaving 6 bases between the germline ends. CDR3 length: 12 residues. The CDR3 spells CASSPDGETQYF. CDR3 bases: TGTGCCAGCTCACCAGATGGGGAGACCCAGTACTTC.